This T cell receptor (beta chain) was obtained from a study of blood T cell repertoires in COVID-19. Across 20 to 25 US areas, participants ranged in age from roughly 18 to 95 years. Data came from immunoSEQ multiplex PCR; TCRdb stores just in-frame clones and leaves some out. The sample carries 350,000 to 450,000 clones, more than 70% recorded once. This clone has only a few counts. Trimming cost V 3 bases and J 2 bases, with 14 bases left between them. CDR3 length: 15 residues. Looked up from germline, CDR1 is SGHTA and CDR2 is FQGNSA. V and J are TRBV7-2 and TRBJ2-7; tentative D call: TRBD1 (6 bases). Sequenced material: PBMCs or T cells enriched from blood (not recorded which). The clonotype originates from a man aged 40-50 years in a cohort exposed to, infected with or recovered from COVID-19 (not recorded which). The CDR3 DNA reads TGTGCCAGCAGCTTGCAGGGGCAGGGAGCCTACGAGCAGTACTTC. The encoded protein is CASSLQGQGAYEQYF. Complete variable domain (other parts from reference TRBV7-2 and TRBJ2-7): GAGVSQSPSNKVTEKGKDVELRCDPISGHTALYWYRQSLGQGLEFLIYFQGNSAPDKSGLPSDRFSAERTGGSVSTLTIQRTQQEDSAVYLCASSLQGQGAYEQYFGPGTRLTVT.